Listed here are 9 T cell receptor beta chains from one sample, sequenced in a study of T cells in Graves' hyperthyroidism and ophthalmopathy. RNA transcripts were the template for amplifying TCR beta CDR3 regions. HTBI primers were employed in a first-round RT-PCR of the TCR CDR3. In TCRdb, the multiplex PCR reads were re-called with MiXCR into one record per CDR3 protein. Counted here are under 450,000 distinct CDR3 sequences, approximately 13% occurring once; the ten biggest clones make up 20% to 25%. The sample consisted of blood. The source of these receptors is a young man with Graves' hyperthyroidism that later progressed to Graves' ophthalmopathy.

Notes on this clonotype: One junction end disagrees with the germline gene, perhaps due to a read error. This sequence joins TRBV28 and TRBJ1-5; weak D call: TRBD1 (6 bases). Germline loops: CDR1 MDHEN, CDR2 SYDVKM. The CDR3 length is 16 residues. The DNA of the CDR3 is TGTGCCAGCAGGGGAATACAACGAGGGGGAAATCAGCCCCGGCATTTT. Translating it yields CASRGIQRGGNQPRHF.

The rearrangement joins TRBV4-2 to TRBJ2-5, with TRBD2 matching 8 bases. There are 15 residues in the CDR3. With V trimmed by 0 bases and J by 5 bases, 5 bases remained unmatched. The germline V gene has CDR1 LGHNA and CDR2 YNFKEQ. CDR3: CASSQDQSGGETQYF. The DNA for the CDR3 is TGTGCCAGCAGCCAAGATCAGAGCGGGGGTGAGACCCAGTACTTC.

This rearrangement joins TRBV30 to TRBJ1-5; perhaps TRBD1 as D (6 bases). The V gene lost 1 base and the J gene lost 6 bases, with 10 bases spanning the gap. Germline V CDR1 and CDR2: GTSNPN, SVGIG (reference sequence). This CDR3 is 13 amino acids long. The CDR3 sequence is CAWSGTDGQPQHF. In nucleotides, the CDR3 is TGTGCCTGGAGTGGGACAGACGGTCAGCCCCAGCATTTT.

This clonotype came up many times. The chain joins TRBV20-1 to TRBJ2-1; TRBD2 matches 11 bases. The J segment lost 2 bases and the V segment lost 5 bases, leaving 8 bases of the junction unmatched. Germline V gene lookup returns CDR1 DFQATT and CDR2 SNEGSKA (reference sequence). This CDR3 is built from 16 residues. CDR3 residues: CSAHFSGGAPYNEQFF. For the CDR3, the DNA is TGCAGTGCTCACTTTAGCGGGGGGGCCCCCTACAATGAGCAGTTCTTC.

This chain links TRBV7-9 with TRBJ2-1; 12 positions match TRBD2. Germline V gene sequence: CDR1 SEHNR, CDR2 FQNEAQ (reference sequence). After removal of 10 bases from V and 5 bases from J, the junction contained 3 bases not matched to a gene. The CDR3 is 13 residues long. CDR3 in amino acids: CATSGGAHNEQFF. The CDR3 nucleotides are TGTGCCACTAGCGGGGGGGCCCACAATGAGCAGTTCTTC.

The sample holds many counts of this clonotype. V and J are TRBV7-9 and TRBJ2-1, with D perhaps TRBD2 (5 bases). Germline V lookup: CDR1 SEHNR, CDR2 FQNEAQ (reference sequence). The CDR3 runs to 15 residues. Trimming pared 0 bases from V and 5 bases from J, leaving 11 bases between. CDR3 sequence (DNA): TGTGCCAGCAGCTTAGCCGATGACGGGAACAATGAGCAGTTCTTC. This translates into CASSLADDGNNEQFF. The full variable domain, rest sourced from reference TRBV7-9 and TRBJ2-1, is DTGVSQNPRHKITKRGQNVTFRCDPISEHNRLYWYRQTLGQGPEFLTYFQNEAQLEKSRLLSDRFSAERPKGSFSTLEIQRTEQGDSAMYLCASSLADDGNNEQFFGPGTRLTVL.

This clonotype came up many times. The V call is TRBV12-3 or TRBV12-4, the J call TRBJ1-1, with D perhaps matching TRBD1 (6 bases). The CDR3 runs 15 residues. V was trimmed by 4 bases and J by 5 bases, leaving 17 bases between them. CDR3 sequence reads: CASSWGAGVGTEAFF. DNA of the CDR3: TGTGCCAGCAGTTGGGGGGCCGGGGTGGGAACTGAAGCTTTCTTT.

At least ten counts were recorded for this clonotype. The chain combines TRBV28 with TRBJ2-3, with D uncertain. Germline-derived CDR1 and CDR2 are MDHEN and SYDVKM. V lost 5 bases, J lost 5 bases, and 8 bases lay in between. CDR3 size: 12 residues. The CDR3 DNA is TGTGCCAGCAGTGAGATAGGAGATACGCAGTATTTT. Protein: CASSEIGDTQYF.

This clonotype was counted a few times. This CDR3 reads CASTHGRPNYGYTF. The CDR3 DNA reads TGTGCCAGCACCCATGGCAGGCCTAACTATGGCTACACCTTC. The chain employs TRBV6-1 and TRBJ1-2, with unresolved D. From germline, CDR1 is MNHNS and CDR2 SASEGT. The CDR3 covers 14 residues. V was shortened by 7 bases and J by 0 bases, with 12 bases between the two germline ends.